These T cell receptor beta chains were read from a single sample in a study of cytomegalovirus exposure and HLA in healthy donors. Sequenced by immunoSEQ multiplex PCR; TCRdb stores in-frame clones only, minus some. The repertoire has 35,000 to 50,000 clones, 60% to 70% of them found once; the top ten carry approximately 4%. The material sequenced was PBMCs. The origin of the receptors is a man aged 35-49 years in good health and CMV-seronegative. Both conserved end residues are part of each CDR3.

CASSLRTGYGYTF | TRBV2 | 13 | TRBJ1-2
CASTKGLASTDTQYF | TRBV2 | 15 | TRBJ2-3
CAWSADRIQYF | TRBV30 | 11 | TRBJ2-5
CASSQKGVRASEAFF | TRBV28 | 15 | TRBJ1-1
CASSLVGGGASTGELFF | TRBV5-4 | 17 | TRBJ2-2
CATEQSGQGREQYF | TRBV10-3 | 14 | TRBJ2-7
CASSLYPWSGGYTF | TRBV7-8 | 14 | TRBJ1-2
CASSYRGITEAFF | TRBV6-5 | 13 | TRBJ1-1
CASSTLDRGLREAFF | TRBV6-1 | 15 | TRBJ1-1
CSVGSSSDTQYF | TRBV29-1 | 12 | TRBJ2-3
CASSRLVNQPQHF | TRBV2 | 13 | TRBJ1-5
CAWSFNDRGGQPQHF | TRBV30 | 15 | TRBJ1-5
CASSRDRSSYNEQFF | TRBV14 | 15 | TRBJ2-1
CASGASGGSETQYF | TRBV9 | 14 | TRBJ2-5
CAWSLATNEKLFF | TRBV30 | 13 | TRBJ1-4
CASSFGVLGYGYTF | TRBV7-9 | 14 | TRBJ1-2